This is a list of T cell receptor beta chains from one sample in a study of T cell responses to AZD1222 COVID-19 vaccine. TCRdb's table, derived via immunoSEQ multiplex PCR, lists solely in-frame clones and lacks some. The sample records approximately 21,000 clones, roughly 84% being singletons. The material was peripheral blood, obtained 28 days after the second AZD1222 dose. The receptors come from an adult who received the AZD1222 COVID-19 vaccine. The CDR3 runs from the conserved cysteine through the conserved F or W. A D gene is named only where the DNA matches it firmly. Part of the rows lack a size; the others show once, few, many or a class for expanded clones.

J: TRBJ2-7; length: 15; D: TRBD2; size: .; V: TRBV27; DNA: TGTGCCAGCAGTTTACGTACTAGCGGTGACTACGAGCAGTACTTC; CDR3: CASSLRTSGDYEQYF
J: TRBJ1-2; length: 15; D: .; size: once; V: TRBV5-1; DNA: TGCGCCAGCAGCTTGGCTTATGGAGGGATGTATGGCTACACCTTC; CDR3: CASSLAYGGMYGYTF
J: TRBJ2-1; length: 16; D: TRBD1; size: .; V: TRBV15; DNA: TGTGCCACCAGCAGAGACGACAGGGGGCGACAAACGGAGCAGTTCTTC; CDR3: CATSRDDRGRQTEQFF
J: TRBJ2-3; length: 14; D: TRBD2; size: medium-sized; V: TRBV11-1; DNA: TGTGCCAGCCTCAGCGGGAGAACCGGAGATACGCAGTATTTT; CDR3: CASLSGRTGDTQYF
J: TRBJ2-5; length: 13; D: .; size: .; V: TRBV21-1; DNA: TGTGCCAGGTCCCAGACGGAACAAGAGACCCAGTACTTC; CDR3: CARSQTEQETQYF
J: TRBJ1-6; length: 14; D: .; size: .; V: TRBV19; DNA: TGTGCCAGTAGTATAGTGGCAGGGGATTCACCCCTCCACTTT; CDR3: CASSIVAGDSPLHF
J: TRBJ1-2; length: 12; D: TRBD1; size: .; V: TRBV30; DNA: TGTGCCTGGGGGACAGATAACTATGGCTACACCTTC; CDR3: CAWGTDNYGYTF
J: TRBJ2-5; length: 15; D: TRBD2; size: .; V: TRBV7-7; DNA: TGTGCCAGCAGCGAGGGACTAGGTTATCAAGAGACCCAGTACTTC; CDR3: CASSEGLGYQETQYF
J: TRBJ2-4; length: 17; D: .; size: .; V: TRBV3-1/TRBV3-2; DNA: TGTGCCAGCAGCCAAGCTGGTCGCGGCCGTGTCGGGGACATTCAGTACTTC; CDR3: CASSQAGRGRVGDIQYF
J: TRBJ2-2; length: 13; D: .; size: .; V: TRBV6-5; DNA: TGTGCCAGCAGCGTTGAGAGCACCGGGGAGCTGTTTTTT; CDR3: CASSVESTGELFF
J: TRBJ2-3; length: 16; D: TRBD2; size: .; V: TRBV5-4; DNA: TGTGCCAGCAGCCTGGCGGGGGGGATAGGAGCAGATACGCAGTATTTT; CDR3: CASSLAGGIGADTQYF
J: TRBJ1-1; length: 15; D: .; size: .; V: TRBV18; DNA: TGTGCCAGCTCACCCCAACAGGTTGGTAGAACTGAAGCTTTCTTT; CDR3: CASSPQQVGRTEAFF
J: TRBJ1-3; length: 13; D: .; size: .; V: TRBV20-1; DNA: TGCAGTGCTAGTGTGACAGCTGGAAACACCATATATTTT; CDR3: CSASVTAGNTIYF
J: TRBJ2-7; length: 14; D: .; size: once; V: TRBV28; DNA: TGTGCCAGCGCCCTCCCCGACGCTGGATACGAGCAGTACTTC; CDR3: CASALPDAGYEQYF
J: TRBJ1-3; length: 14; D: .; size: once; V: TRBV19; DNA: TGTGCCAGTCAAGATGCCGTCTCTGGAAACACCATATATTTT; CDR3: CASQDAVSGNTIYF
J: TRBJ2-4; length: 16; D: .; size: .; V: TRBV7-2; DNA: TGTGCCAGCAGCTCTTCCCCTAGCGCGGCCAAAAACATTCAGTACTTC; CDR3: CASSSSPSAAKNIQYF
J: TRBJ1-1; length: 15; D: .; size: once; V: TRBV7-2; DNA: TGTGCCAGCAGCAAAGAGGGGGGTTCGAACACTGAAGCTTTCTTT; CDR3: CASSKEGGSNTEAFF
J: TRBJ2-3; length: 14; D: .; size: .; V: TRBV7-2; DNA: TGTGCCAGCAGCTTAGTCCCTAGCACAGATACGCAGTATTTT; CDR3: CASSLVPSTDTQYF
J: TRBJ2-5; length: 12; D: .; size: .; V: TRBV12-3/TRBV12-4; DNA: TGTGCCACCGGGACCCGTCAAGAGACCCAGTACTTC; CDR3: CATGTRQETQYF
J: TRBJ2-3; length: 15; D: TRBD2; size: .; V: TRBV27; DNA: TGTGCCAGCAGTTTACTAGCGGGAGGGCCAGATACGCAGTATTTT; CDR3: CASSLLAGGPDTQYF
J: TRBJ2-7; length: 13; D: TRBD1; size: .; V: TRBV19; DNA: TGTGCCAATACCCCAGGGGGCTCCTACGAGCAGTACTTC; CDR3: CANTPGGSYEQYF
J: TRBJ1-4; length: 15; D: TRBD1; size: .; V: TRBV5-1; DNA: TGCGCCAGCAGCCTGGAGGGGACAGGGAATGAAAAACTGTTTTTT; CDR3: CASSLEGTGNEKLFF
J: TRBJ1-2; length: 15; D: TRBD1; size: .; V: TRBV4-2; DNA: TGTGCCAGCAGCCAAGATCAGGGGGCCGTAGGTGGCTACACCTTC; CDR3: CASSQDQGAVGGYTF
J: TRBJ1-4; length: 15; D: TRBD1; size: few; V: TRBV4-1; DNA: TGCGCCAGCAGCCGGGGGACAGTACTTAATGAAAAACTGTTTTTT; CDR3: CASSRGTVLNEKLFF
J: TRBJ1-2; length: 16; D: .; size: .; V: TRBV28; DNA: TGTGCCAGCAGTTTATCTGGTGGAGGGGTGAACTATGGCTACACCTTC; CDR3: CASSLSGGGVNYGYTF
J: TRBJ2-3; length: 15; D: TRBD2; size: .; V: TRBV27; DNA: TGTGCCAGCAGGGGAGCGGGAGGTCACACAGATACGCAGTATTTT; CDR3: CASRGAGGHTDTQYF
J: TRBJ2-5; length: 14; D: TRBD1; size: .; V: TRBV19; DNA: TGTGCCAGTAGTTGGACAGGGGGAACAGAGACCCAGTACTTC; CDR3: CASSWTGGTETQYF
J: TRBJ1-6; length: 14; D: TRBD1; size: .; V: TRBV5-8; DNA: TGTGCCAGCAGCCCGGGACAGGGCAATTCACCCCTCCACTTT; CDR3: CASSPGQGNSPLHF